Included here is one TCR beta chain sequence, with context. Its antigen remains unknown. The data derive from a study of chemoradiotherapy in HPV16-positive cancers. Study at large: Two HPV16-positive patients' cells yielded candidate HPV-specific clones and common motifs.

Samples were taken several times over chemoradiotherapy. Data came from immunoSEQ multiplex PCR; TCRdb stores just in-frame clones and leaves some out. The repertoire has roughly 34,000 clones, roughly nine tenths of them found once; the top ten carry 2.1%. This CDR3 has 14 residues. Germline lookup yields CDR1 SGDLS and CDR2 YYNGEE. Trimming cost V 2 bases and J 2 bases, with 11 bases left between them. Study results and caveats: Candidate HPV-specific clones and E7-related TCR motifs grew in tumor during treatment. HPV-specific T cells were functionally defined from only a couple of HPV16-positive patients.

This receptor was taken from a human donor with HPV-associated anogenital cancer. The specimen comprised blood, sampled from a patient who underwent chemoradiotherapy. The chain carries TRBV9 and TRBJ2-7; D ambiguous. CDR3 coding DNA: TGTGCCAGCAGCGTGAACCCGGTCGCCTACGAGCAGTACTTC. It translates to CASSVNPVAYEQYF.